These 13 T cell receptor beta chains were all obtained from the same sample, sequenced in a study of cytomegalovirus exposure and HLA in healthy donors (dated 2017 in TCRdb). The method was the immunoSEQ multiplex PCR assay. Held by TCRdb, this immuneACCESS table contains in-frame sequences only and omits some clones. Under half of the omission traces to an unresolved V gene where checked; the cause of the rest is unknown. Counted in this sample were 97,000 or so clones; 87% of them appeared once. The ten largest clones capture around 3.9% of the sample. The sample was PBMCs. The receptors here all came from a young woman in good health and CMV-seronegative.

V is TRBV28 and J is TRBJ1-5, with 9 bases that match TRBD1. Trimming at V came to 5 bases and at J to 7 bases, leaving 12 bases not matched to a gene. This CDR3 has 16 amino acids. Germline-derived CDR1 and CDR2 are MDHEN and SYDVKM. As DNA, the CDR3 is TGTGCCAGCAGTGATCCGGGACAGGGAACCAGCCAGCCCCAGCATTTT. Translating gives CASSDPGQGTSQPQHF.

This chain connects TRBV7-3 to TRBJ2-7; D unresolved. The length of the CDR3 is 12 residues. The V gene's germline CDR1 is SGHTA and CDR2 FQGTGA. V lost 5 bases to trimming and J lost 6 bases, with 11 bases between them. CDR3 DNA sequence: TGTGCCAGCAGCACCGGGTCGGGCGAGCAGTACTTC. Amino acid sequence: CASSTGSGEQYF.

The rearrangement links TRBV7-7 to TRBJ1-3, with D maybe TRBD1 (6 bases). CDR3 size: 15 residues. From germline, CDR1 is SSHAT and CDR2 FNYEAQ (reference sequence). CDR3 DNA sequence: TGTGCTACGGGCGGGCAGGGGCCGTACGGAAACACCATATATTTT. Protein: CATGGQGPYGNTIYF.

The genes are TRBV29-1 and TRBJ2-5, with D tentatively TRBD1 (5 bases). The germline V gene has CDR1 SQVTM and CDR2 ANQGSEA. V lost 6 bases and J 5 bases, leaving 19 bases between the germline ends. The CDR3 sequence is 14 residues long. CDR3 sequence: CSVGILDTMETQYF. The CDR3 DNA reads TGCAGCGTCGGTATATTGGACACTATGGAGACCCAGTACTTC.

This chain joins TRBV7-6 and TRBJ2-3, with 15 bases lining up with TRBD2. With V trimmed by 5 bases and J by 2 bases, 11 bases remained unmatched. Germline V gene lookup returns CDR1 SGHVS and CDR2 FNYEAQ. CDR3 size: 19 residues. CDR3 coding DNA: TGTGCCAGCAGCCTAACCGGGACTAGCGGGAGGAGGGTCACAGATACGCAGTATTTT. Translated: CASSLTGTSGRRVTDTQYF. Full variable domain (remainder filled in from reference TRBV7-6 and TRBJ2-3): GAGVSQSPRYKVTKRGQDVALRCDPISGHVSLYWYRQALGQGPEFLTYFNYEAQQDKSGLPNDRFSAERPEGSISTLTIQRTEQRDSAMYRCASSLTGTSGRRVTDTQYFGPGTRLTVL.

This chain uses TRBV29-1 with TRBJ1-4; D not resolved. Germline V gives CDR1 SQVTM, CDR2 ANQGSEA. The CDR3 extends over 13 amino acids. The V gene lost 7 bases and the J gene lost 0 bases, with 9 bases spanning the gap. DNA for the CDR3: TGCAGCGCCCAGCGTGCAACTAATGAAAAACTGTTTTTT. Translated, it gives CSAQRATNEKLFF.

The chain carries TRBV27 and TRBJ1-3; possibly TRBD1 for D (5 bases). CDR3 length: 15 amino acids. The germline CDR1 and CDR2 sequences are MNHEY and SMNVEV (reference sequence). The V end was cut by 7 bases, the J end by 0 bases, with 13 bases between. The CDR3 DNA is TGTGCCAGCACCGAAACAGGTAGCTCTGGAAACACCATATATTTT. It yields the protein CASTETGSSGNTIYF.

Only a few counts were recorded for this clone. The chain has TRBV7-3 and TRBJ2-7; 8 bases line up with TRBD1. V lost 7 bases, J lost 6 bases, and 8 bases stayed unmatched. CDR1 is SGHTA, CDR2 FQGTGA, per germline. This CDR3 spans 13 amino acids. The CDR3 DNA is TGTGCCAGCACCTCTTACGACAGGGGCGAGCAGTACTTC. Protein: CASTSYDRGEQYF.

CDR3 protein: CASSSTGYGYTF. CDR3 sequence (DNA): TGTGCCAGCAGCTCGACGGGGTATGGCTACACCTTC. The rearrangement uses TRBV7-2 and TRBJ1-2; D unclear. CDR3 length equals 12 residues. Germline values: CDR1 SGHTA, CDR2 FQGNSA. The V gene lost 4 bases and the J gene lost 5 bases, with 8 bases spanning the gap.

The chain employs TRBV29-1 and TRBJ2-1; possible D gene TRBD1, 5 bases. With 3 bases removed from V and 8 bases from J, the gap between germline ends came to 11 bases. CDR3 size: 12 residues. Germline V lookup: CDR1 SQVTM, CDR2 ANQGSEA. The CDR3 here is CSVEAGNYEQFF. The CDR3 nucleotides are TGCAGCGTTGAGGCAGGGAACTATGAGCAGTTCTTC.

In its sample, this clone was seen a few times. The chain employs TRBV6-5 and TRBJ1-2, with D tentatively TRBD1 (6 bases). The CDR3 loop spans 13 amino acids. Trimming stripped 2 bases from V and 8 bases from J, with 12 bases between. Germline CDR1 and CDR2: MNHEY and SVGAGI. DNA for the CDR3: TGTGCCAGCAGTTACACAGGGTCTGTCGGCTACACCTTC. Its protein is CASSYTGSVGYTF.

The CDR3 is CASSLFIGGPGLNQPQHF. The DNA of the CDR3 is TGTGCCAGCAGCTTATTCATCGGGGGGCCAGGACTCAATCAGCCCCAGCATTTT. The chain couples TRBV7-2 to TRBJ1-5; D possibly corresponds to TRBD1 (6 bases). This CDR3 contains 18 residues. Germline loops: CDR1 SGHTA, CDR2 FQGNSA. Trimming stripped 2 bases from V and 3 bases from J, with 20 bases between.

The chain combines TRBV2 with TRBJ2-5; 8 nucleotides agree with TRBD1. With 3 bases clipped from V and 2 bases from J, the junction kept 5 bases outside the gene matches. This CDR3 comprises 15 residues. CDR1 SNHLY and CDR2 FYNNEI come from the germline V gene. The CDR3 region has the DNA TGTGCCAGCAGTGATAGAGGACAGGGACAAGAGACCCAGTACTTC. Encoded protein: CASSDRGQGQETQYF.